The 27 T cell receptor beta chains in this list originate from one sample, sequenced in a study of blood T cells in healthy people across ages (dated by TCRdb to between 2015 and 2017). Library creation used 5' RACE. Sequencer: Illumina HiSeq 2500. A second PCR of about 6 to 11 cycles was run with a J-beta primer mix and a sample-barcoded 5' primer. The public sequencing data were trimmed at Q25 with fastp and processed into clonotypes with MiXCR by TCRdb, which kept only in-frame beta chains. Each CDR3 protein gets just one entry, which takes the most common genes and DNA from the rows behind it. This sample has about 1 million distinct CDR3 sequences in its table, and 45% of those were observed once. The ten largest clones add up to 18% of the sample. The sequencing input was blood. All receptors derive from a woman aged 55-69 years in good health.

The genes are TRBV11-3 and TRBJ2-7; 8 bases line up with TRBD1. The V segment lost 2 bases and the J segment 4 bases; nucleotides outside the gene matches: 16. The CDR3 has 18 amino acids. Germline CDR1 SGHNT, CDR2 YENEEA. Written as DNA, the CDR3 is TGTGCCAGCAGCTTACCCGGACAGGGTCAGGTTGGACGGTACGAGCAGTACTTC. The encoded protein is CASSLPGQGQVGRYEQYF.

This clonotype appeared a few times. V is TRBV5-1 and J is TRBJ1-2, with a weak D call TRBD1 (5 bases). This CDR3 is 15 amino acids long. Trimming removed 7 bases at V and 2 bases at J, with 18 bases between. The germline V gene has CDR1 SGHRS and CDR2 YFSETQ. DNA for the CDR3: TGCGCCAGCTCCCGGGGGGAACCGGACAACTATGGCTACACCTTC. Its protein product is CASSRGEPDNYGYTF.

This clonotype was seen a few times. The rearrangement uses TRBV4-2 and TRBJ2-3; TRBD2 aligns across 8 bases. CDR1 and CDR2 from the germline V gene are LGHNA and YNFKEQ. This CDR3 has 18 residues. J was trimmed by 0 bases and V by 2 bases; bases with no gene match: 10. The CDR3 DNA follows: TGTGCCAGCAGCCAACAGTTAGCCGCGGGGGGAAGCACAGATACGCAGTATTTT. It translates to CASSQQLAAGGSTDTQYF.

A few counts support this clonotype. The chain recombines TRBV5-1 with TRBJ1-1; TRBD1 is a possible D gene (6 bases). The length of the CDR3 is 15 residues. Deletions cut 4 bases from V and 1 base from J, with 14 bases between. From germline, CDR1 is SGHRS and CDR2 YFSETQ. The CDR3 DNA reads TGCGCCAGCAGCGGGGGCTGGGGCAAGAACACTGAAGCTTTCTTT. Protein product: CASSGGWGKNTEAFF.

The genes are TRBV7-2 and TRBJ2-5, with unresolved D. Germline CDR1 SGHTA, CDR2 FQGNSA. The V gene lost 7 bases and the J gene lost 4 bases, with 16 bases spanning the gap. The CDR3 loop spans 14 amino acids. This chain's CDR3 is CASKPAIERETQYF. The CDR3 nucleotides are TGTGCCAGCAAACCAGCAATTGAGCGAGAGACCCAGTACTTC.

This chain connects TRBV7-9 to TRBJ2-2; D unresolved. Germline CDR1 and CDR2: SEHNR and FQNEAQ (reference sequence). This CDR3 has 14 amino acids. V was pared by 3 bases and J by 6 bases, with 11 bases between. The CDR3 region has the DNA TGTGCCAGCAGCTTCGGGTCCGCGGCCGGGGAGCTGTTTTTT. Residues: CASSFGSAAGELFF.

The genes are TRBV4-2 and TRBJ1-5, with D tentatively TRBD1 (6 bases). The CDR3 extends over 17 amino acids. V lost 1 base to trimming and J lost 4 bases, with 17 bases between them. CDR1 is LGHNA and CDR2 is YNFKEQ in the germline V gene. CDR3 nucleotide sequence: TGTGCCAGCAGCCAAGGGGGGCGCGGTTTCGGGAATCAGCCCCAGCATTTT. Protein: CASSQGGRGFGNQPQHF.

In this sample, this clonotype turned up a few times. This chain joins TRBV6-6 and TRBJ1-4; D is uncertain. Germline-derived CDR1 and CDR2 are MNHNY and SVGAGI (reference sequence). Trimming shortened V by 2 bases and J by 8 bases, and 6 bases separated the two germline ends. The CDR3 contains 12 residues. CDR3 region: CASSYVLEKLFF. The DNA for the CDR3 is TGTGCCAGCAGTTACGTGCTGGAAAAACTGTTTTTT.

This chain's CDR3 is CSASGAGGSGTQYF. The DNA for the CDR3 is TGCAGTGCTAGCGGAGCAGGGGGCAGCGGGACCCAGTACTTC. The chain joins TRBV20-1 to TRBJ2-5; 8 bases are shared with TRBD1. Germline lookup yields CDR1 DFQATT and CDR2 SNEGSKA (reference sequence). The CDR3 spans 14 residues. Germline trimming cut 3 bases from V and 7 bases from J; bases unmatched to any gene: 10.

The CDR3: CASSRPLTREYSGANVLTF. CDR3 sequence (DNA): TGTGCCAGCAGCCGACCCTTAACCAGGGAATACTCTGGGGCCAACGTCCTGACTTTC. The genes are TRBV11-2 and TRBJ2-6, with D possibly TRBD1 on 5 matching bases. The ends were cut back, 5 bases at V and 0 bases at J, with 20 bases in the middle. This CDR3 is 19 amino acids long. Germline CDR1 SGHAT, CDR2 FQNNGV.

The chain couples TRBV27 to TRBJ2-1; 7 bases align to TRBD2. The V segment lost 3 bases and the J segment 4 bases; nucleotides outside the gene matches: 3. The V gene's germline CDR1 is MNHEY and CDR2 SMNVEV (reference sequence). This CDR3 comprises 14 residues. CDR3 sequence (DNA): TGTGCCAGCAGTTTTGAGGGAGGGTACAATGAGCAGTTCTTC. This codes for CASSFEGGYNEQFF.

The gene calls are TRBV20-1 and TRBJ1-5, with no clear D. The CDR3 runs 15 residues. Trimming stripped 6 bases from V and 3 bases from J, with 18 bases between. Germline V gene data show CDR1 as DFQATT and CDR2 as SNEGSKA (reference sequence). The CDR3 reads CSAPGGNQINQPQHF. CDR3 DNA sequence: TGCAGTGCCCCGGGAGGCAACCAGATCAATCAGCCCCAGCATTTT.

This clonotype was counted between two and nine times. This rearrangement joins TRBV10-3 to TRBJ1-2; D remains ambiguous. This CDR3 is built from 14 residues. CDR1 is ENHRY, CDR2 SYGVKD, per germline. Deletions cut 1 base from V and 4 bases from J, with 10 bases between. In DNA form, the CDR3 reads TGTGCCATCAGTGAGTACATGGACGGCTATGGCTACACCTTC. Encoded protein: CAISEYMDGYGYTF.

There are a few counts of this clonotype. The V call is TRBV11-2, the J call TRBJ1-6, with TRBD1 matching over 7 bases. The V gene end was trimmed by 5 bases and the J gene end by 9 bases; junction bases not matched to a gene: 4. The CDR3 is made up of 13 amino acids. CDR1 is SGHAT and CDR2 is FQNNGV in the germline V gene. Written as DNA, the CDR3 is TGTGCCAGCAGCAAGGGACAGATTTCACCCCTCCACTTT. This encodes CASSKGQISPLHF. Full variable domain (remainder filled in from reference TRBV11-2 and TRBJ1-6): EAGVAQSPRYKIIEKRQSVAFWCNPISGHATLYWYQQILGQGPKLLIQFQNNGVVDDSQLPKDRFSAERLKGVDSTLKIQPAKLEDSAVYLCASSKGQISPLHFGNGTRLTVT.

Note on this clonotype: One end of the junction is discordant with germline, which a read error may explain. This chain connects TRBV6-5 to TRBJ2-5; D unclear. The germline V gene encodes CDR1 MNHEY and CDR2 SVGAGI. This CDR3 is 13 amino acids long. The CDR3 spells CASSHSGRETQYF. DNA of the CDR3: TGTGCCAGCAGTCACTCAGGACGAGAGACCCAGTACTTC.

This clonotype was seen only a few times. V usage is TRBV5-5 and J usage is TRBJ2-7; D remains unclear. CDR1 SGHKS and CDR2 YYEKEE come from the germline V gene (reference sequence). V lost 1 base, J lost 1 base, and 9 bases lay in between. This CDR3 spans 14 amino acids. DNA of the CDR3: TGTGCCAGCAGCTTGTACAGCTATTCCTACGAGCAGTACTTC. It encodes CASSLYSYSYEQYF.

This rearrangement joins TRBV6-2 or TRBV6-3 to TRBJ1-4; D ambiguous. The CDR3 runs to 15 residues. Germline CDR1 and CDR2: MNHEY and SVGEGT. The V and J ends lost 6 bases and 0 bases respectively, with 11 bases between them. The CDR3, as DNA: TGTGCCAGCAGGTCGACTGGGCCAACTAATGAAAAACTGTTTTTT. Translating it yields CASRSTGPTNEKLFF.

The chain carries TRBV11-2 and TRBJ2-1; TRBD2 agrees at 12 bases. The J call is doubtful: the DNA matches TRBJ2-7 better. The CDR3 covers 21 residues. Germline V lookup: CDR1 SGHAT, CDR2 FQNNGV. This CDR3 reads CASSLTSGRMRNLTPLHEQYF. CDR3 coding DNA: TGTGCCAGCAGCTTGACTAGCGGGAGAATGCGAAACTTAACTCCCCTTCACGAGCAGTACTTC.

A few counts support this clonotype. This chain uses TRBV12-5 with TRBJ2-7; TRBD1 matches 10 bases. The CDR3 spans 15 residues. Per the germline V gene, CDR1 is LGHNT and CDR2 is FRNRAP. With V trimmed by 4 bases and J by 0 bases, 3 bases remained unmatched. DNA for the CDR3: TGTGCTAGTGGTTCCGGACAGGGGGTCTCCTACGAGCAGTACTTC. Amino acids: CASGSGQGVSYEQYF.

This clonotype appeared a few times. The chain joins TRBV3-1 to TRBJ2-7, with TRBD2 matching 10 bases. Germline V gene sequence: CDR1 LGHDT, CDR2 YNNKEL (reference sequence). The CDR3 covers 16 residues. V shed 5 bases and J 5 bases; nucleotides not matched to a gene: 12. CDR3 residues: CASSTTLAGVENEQYF. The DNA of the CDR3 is TGTGCCAGCAGCACAACCCTAGCGGGAGTAGAGAACGAGCAGTACTTC.

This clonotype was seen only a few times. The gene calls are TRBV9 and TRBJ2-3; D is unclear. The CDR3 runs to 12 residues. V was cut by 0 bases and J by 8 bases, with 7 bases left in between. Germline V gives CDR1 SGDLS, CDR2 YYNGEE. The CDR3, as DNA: TGTGCCAGCAGCGTAGGTGGTGGTACGCAGTATTTT. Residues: CASSVGGGTQYF.

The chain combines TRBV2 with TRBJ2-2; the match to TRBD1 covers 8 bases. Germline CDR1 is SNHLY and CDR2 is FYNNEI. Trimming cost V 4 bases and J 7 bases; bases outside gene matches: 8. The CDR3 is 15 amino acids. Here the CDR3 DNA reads TGTGCCAGCAGTGTAAGCAGGGGGCGCAGCGGGGAGCTGTTTTTT. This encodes CASSVSRGRSGELFF.

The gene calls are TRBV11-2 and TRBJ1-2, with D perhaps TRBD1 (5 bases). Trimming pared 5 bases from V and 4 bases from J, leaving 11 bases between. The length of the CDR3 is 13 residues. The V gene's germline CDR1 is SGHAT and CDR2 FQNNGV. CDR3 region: CASSPWTTYGYTF. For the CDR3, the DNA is TGTGCCAGCAGCCCCTGGACAACCTATGGCTACACCTTC. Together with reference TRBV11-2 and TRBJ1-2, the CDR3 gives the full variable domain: EAGVAQSPRYKIIEKRQSVAFWCNPISGHATLYWYQQILGQGPKLLIQFQNNGVVDDSQLPKDRFSAERLKGVDSTLKIQPAKLEDSAVYLCASSPWTTYGYTFGSGTRLTVV.

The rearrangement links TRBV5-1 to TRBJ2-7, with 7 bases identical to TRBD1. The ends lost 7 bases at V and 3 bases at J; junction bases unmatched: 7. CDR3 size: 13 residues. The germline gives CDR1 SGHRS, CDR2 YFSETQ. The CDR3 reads CASAFGTDYEQYF. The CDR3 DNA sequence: TGCGCCAGCGCTTTTGGGACAGACTACGAGCAGTACTTC.

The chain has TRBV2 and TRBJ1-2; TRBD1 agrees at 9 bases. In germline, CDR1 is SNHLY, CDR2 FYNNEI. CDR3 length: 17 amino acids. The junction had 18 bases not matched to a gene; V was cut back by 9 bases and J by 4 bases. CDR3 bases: TGTGCCAGTAGCTTATCCGGGACAGGGTTTTCTACCTATGGCTACACCTTC. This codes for CASSLSGTGFSTYGYTF.

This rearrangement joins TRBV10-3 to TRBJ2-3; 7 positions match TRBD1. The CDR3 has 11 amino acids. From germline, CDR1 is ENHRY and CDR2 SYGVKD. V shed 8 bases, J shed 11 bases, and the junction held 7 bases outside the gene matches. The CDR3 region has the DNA TGTGCCATCCAAAGGACAGGCCAGCAGTATTTT. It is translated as CAIQRTGQQYF.

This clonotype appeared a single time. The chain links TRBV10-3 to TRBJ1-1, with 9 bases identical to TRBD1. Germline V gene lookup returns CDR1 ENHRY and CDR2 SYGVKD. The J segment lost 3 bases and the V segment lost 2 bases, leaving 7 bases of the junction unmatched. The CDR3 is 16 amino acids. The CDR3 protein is CAISEPPTGGDTEAFF. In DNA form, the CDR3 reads TGTGCCATCAGTGAGCCACCCACAGGGGGCGACACTGAAGCTTTCTTT.